The 9 T cell receptor beta chains presented below share a single source sample, sequenced in a study of CD8 T cells in Susac syndrome (dated by TCRdb to between 2019 and 2020). The library was prepared using the immunoSEQ multiplex PCR assay. RNA was extracted with the RNeasy kit and about 0.5 to 1 ug was reverse transcribed using random hexamers. TCRdb cleaned the public reads at Q25 with fastp, built clones with MiXCR and kept in-frame beta chains. When rows share a CDR3 protein, they turn into one entry using the most common DNA and genes. This sample gives around 150,000 distinct CDR3 sequences in total; about 95% of them show up just once. Roughly 0.2% of the sample goes to the ten largest clones. The specimen was CD8+ T cells from PBMCs. The receptors were gathered from a human donor with Susac syndrome.

The chain links TRBV11-2 to TRBJ2-7, with D unclear. From germline, CDR1 is SGHAT and CDR2 FQNNGV. Deletions cut 0 bases from V and 7 bases from J, with 10 bases between. The CDR3 is made up of 13 amino acids. CDR3 nucleotide sequence: TGTGCCAGCAGCTTAGATCTACAAGGGGAGCAGTACTTC. This sequence encodes CASSLDLQGEQYF.

V is TRBV7-9 and J is TRBJ1-5; 7 nucleotides agree with TRBD1. The V gene's germline CDR1 is SEHNR and CDR2 FQNEAQ (reference sequence). CDR3 length: 17 amino acids. The junction had 8 bases not matched to a gene; V was cut back by 3 bases and J by 0 bases. Here the CDR3 reads CASSFGTDSYSNQPQHF. The CDR3 bases are TGTGCCAGCAGCTTCGGGACAGATAGTTATAGCAATCAGCCCCAGCATTTT.

The V gene is TRBV28, the J gene TRBJ2-7; 11 bases line up with TRBD1. The CDR3 length is 16 residues. Trimming took 2 bases from V and 2 from J; bases not matched to a gene: 5. Per germline, CDR1 MDHEN and CDR2 SYDVKM. CDR3 residues: CASSLTPGQGAYEQYF. The CDR3 DNA reads TGTGCCAGCAGTTTAACTCCGGGACAGGGGGCCTACGAGCAGTACTTC.

This chain uses TRBV27 with TRBJ1-1, with D unclear. Germline V gene sequence: CDR1 MNHEY, CDR2 SMNVEV (reference sequence). The CDR3 extends over 12 amino acids. The V gene lost 6 bases and the J gene lost 1 base, with 6 bases spanning the gap. CDR3 region: CASRDGNTEAFF. Here the CDR3 DNA reads TGTGCCAGCAGAGACGGGAACACTGAAGCTTTCTTT.

CDR3 region: CASSLRDHSYEQFF. The CDR3 DNA follows: TGTGCCAGCAGTTTGCGGGACCACTCCTATGAGCAGTTCTTC. The chain has TRBV28 and TRBJ2-1, with D perhaps matching TRBD2 (6 bases). Trimming shortened V by 3 bases and J by 8 bases, and 14 bases separated the two germline ends. Germline-derived CDR1 and CDR2 are MDHEN and SYDVKM. The CDR3 is made up of 14 amino acids.

This sequence joins TRBV6-6 and TRBJ2-7, with D tentatively TRBD1 or TRBD2 (5 bases each). Looked up from germline, CDR1 is MNHNY and CDR2 is SVGAGI (reference sequence). The CDR3 totals 14 residues. Trimming stripped 6 bases from V and 2 bases from J, with 14 bases between. The CDR3 loop is CASSSGTDPYEQYF. Written as DNA, the CDR3 is TGTGCCAGCAGCTCCGGGACGGACCCCTACGAGCAGTACTTC.

The chain carries TRBV9 and TRBJ2-7; D might be TRBD1 (6 bases). Deletions cut 0 bases from V and 2 bases from J, with 12 bases between. CDR1 and CDR2 from the germline V gene are SGDLS and YYNGEE. The CDR3 runs 15 residues. The CDR3 sequence: CASSVGPGVTYEQYF. In DNA form, the CDR3 reads TGTGCCAGCAGCGTAGGGCCAGGGGTTACCTACGAGCAGTACTTC.

The chain couples TRBV28 to TRBJ1-5; 7 bases align to TRBD1. The V gene's germline CDR1 is MDHEN and CDR2 SYDVKM. J was trimmed by 7 bases and V by 6 bases; bases with no gene match: 12. The CDR3 consists of 15 residues. CDR3 sequence: CASSQVRQGVQPQHF. The CDR3 DNA follows: TGTGCCAGCAGCCAGGTTCGACAGGGAGTACAGCCCCAGCATTTT.

The rearrangement joins TRBV7-9 to TRBJ1-5; the D is unclear. The germline V gene encodes CDR1 SEHNR and CDR2 FQNEAQ (reference sequence). The CDR3 sequence is 13 residues long. Trimming took off 6 bases at V and 6 bases at J, with 12 bases between the two ends. Here the CDR3 reads CASSFTDGQPQHF. The DNA of the CDR3 is TGTGCCAGCAGTTTTACTGACGGTCAGCCCCAGCATTTT. Full variable domain (outside the CDR3, taken from reference TRBV7-9 and TRBJ1-5): DTGVSQNPRHKITKRGQNVTFRCDPISEHNRLYWYRQTLGQGPEFLTYFQNEAQLEKSRLLSDRFSAERPKGSFSTLEIQRTEQGDSAMYLCASSFTDGQPQHFGDGTRLSIL.